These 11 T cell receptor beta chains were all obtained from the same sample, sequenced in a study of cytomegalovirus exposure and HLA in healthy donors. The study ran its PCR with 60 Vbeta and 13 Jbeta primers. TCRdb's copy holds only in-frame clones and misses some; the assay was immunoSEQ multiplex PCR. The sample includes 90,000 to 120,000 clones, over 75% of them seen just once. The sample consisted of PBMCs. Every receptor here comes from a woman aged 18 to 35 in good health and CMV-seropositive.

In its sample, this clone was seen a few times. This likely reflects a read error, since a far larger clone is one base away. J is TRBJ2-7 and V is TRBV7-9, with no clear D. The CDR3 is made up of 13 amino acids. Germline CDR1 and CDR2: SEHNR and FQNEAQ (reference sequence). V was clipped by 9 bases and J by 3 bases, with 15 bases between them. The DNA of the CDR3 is TGTGCCAGAAGCCCACAGTCAGACTACGAGCAGTACTTC. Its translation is CARSPQSDYEQYF. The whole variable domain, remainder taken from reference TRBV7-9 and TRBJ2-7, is DTGVSQNPRHKITKRGQNVTFRCDPISEHNRLYWYRQTLGQGPEFLTYFQNEAQLEKSRLLSDRFSAERPKGSFSTLEIQRTEQGDSAMYLCARSPQSDYEQYFGPGTRLTVT.

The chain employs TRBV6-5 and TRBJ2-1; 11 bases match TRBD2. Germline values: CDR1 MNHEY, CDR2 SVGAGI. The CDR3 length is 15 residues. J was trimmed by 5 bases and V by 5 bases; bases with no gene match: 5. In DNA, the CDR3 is TGTGCCAGCAGTACGGGACTAGCGGAGAACAATGAGCAGTTCTTC. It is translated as CASSTGLAENNEQFF.

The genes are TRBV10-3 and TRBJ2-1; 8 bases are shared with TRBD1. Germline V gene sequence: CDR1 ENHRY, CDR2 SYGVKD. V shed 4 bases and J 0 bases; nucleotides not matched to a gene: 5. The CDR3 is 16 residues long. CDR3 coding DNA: TGTGCCATCAGTGGGGGGACAGGCCTCTCCTACAATGAGCAGTTCTTC. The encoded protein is CAISGGTGLSYNEQFF.

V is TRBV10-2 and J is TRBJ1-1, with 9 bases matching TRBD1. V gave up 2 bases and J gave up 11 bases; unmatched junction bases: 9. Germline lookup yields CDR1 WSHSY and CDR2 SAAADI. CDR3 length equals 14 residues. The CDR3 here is CASSETTGGGAAFF. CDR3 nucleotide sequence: TGCGCCAGCAGTGAGACAACAGGGGGCGGTGCGGCTTTCTTT.

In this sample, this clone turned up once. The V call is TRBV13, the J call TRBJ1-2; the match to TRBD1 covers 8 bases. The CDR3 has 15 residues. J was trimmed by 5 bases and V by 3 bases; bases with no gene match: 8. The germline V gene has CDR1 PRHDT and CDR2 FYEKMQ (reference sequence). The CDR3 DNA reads TGTGCCAGCAGCTTCCTGGACAGGGACTCATATGGCTACACCTTC. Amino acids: CASSFLDRDSYGYTF. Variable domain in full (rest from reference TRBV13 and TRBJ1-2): AAGVIQSPRHLIKEKRETATLKCYPIPRHDTVYWYQQGPGQDPQFLISFYEKMQSDKGSIPDRFSAQQFSDYHSELNMSSLELGDSALYFCASSFLDRDSYGYTFGSGTRLTVV.

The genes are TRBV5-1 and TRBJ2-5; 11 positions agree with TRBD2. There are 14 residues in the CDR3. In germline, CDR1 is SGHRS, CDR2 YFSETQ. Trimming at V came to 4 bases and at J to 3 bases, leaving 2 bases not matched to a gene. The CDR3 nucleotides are TGCGCCAGCAGCGCGACTAGCGGGGAAGAGACCCAGTACTTC. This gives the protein CASSATSGEETQYF.

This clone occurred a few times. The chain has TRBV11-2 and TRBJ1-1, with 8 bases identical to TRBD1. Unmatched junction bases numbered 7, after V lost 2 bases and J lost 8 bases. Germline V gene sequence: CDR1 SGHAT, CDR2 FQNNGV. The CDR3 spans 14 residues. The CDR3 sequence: CASSLRRTGREAFF. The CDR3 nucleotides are TGTGCCAGCAGCTTACGCCGGACAGGGAGAGAAGCTTTCTTT.

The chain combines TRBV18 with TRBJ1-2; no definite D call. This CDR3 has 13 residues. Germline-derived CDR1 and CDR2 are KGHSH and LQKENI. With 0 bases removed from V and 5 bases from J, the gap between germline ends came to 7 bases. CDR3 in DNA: TGTGCCAGCTCACCACCGGGAGCATATGGCTACACCTTC. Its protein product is CASSPPGAYGYTF. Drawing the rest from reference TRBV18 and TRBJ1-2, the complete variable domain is NAGVMQNPRHLVRRRGQEARLRCSPMKGHSHVYWYRQLPEEGLKFMVYLQKENIIDESGMPKERFSAEFPKEGPSILRIQQVVRGDSAAYFCASSPPGAYGYTFGSGTRLTVV.

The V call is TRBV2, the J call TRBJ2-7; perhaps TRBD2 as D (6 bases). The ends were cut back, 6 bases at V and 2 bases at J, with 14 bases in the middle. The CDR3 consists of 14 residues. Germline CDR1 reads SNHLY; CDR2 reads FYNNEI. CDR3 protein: CASRGDSGTYEQYF. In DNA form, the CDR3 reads TGTGCCAGCAGGGGTGATAGCGGAACCTACGAGCAGTACTTC.

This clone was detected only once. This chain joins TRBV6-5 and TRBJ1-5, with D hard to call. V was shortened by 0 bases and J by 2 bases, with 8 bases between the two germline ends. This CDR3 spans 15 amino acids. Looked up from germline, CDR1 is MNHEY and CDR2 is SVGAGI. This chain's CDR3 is CASSYSYGGNQPQHF. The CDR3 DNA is TGTGCCAGCAGTTACTCGTACGGAGGCAATCAGCCCCAGCATTTT.

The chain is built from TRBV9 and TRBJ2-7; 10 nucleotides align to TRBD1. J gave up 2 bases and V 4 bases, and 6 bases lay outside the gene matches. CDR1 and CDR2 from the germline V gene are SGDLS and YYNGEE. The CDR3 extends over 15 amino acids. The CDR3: CASSPDRGPAYEQYF. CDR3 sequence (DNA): TGTGCCAGCAGCCCTGACAGGGGGCCCGCCTACGAGCAGTACTTC.